The 29 T cell receptor beta chains in this list originate from one sample, sequenced in a study of shared clonotypes between healthy human individuals. Libraries were prepared by immunoSEQ multiplex PCR; TCRdb keeps only in-frame clonotypes and omits some of them. This sample has a few million clones; approximately 93% occur once, and the top ten carry roughly 0.36%. Source material: naive CD4+ T cells from PBMCs. Subset indicated: CD45RA+ positively selected. The receptors stem from a young man in good health. Some clones in this sample may be carry-over from other donors' samples.

The chain links TRBV7-6 to TRBJ1-2, with D possibly being TRBD1 (6 bases). From germline, CDR1 is SGHVS and CDR2 FNYEAQ. The CDR3 is 12 amino acids. V lost 3 bases, J lost 8 bases, and 10 bases lay in between. The CDR3 spells CASSLAGAGYTF. CDR3 coding DNA: TGTGCCAGCAGCTTGGCAGGGGCAGGCTACACCTTC.

The chain links TRBV29-1 to TRBJ2-7; D is possibly TRBD1 (5 bases). The V and J ends lost 1 base and 3 bases respectively, with 10 bases between them. The CDR3 runs to 13 residues. From germline, CDR1 is SQVTM and CDR2 ANQGSEA. The DNA for the CDR3 is TGCAGCGTTGAAGGGGCAGGGCTCTACGAGCAGTACTTC. It translates to CSVEGAGLYEQYF.

This chain uses TRBV11-2 with TRBJ2-2, with 8 bases aligning to TRBD1. From germline, CDR1 is SGHAT and CDR2 FQNNGV. The CDR3 covers 15 residues. Trimming removed 2 bases from V and 7 bases from J; junction bases left unmatched: 6. The CDR3 is CASSLRTGLSGELFF. CDR3 sequence (DNA): TGTGCCAGCAGCTTAAGGACAGGGCTCAGCGGGGAGCTGTTTTTT.

This CDR3 is CASSLNGVSGNTIYF. CDR3 DNA sequence: TGTGCCAGCAGTTTAAACGGCGTCTCTGGAAACACCATATATTTT. V is TRBV27 and J is TRBJ1-3; D gene unclear. This CDR3 comprises 15 residues. The V gene lost 2 bases and the J gene lost 0 bases, with 8 bases spanning the gap. The germline V gene has CDR1 MNHEY and CDR2 SMNVEV (reference sequence).

The CDR3 DNA reads as TGTGCCAGCAGCGTAGATCCAGCAACTAATGAAAAACTGTTTTTT. Its translation is CASSVDPATNEKLFF. The chain recombines TRBV9 with TRBJ1-4, with D unclear. With 0 bases removed from V and 0 bases from J, the gap between germline ends came to 6 bases. Germline V gives CDR1 SGDLS, CDR2 YYNGEE. The CDR3 length is 15 residues.

This clone has a single count. The chain recombines TRBV2 with TRBJ1-2; the D is unclear. Between the trimmed V and J ends, which lost 5 bases and 8 bases, there was a span of 15 bases. This CDR3 has 13 amino acids. Per the germline V gene, CDR1 is SNHLY and CDR2 is FYNNEI. The DNA of the CDR3 is TGTGCCAGCAGTCCTACGAGGACGCAGGGCTACACCTTC. Its protein product is CASSPTRTQGYTF.

The chain links TRBV28 to TRBJ2-4, with a weak D call TRBD1 (5 bases). V lost 2 bases, J lost 7 bases, and 9 bases lay in between. Germline CDR1 MDHEN, CDR2 SYDVKM. The CDR3 consists of 13 residues. The CDR3 region has the DNA TGTGCCAGCAGTTTACAGGGCTCGAACATTCAGTACTTC. Amino acids: CASSLQGSNIQYF.

This chain uses TRBV5-4 with TRBJ2-1; D possibly matches TRBD1 or TRBD2 (6 bases each). The CDR3 loop spans 15 amino acids. Germline V gives CDR1 SGHNT, CDR2 YYREEE (reference sequence). V lost 6 bases and J 6 bases, leaving 19 bases between the germline ends. The CDR3 loop reads CASITGGGGRNEQFF. The CDR3 DNA sequence: TGTGCCAGCATCACCGGGGGCGGAGGGCGCAATGAGCAGTTCTTC. The full variable domain, completed using reference TRBV5-4 and TRBJ2-1, is ETGVTQSPTHLIKTRGQQVTLRCSSQSGHNTVSWYQQALGQGPQFIFQYYREEENGRGNFPPRFSGLQFPNYSSELNVNALELDDSALYLCASITGGGGRNEQFFGPGTRLTVL.

V usage is TRBV27 and J usage is TRBJ2-2, with unresolved D. Germline V gene lookup returns CDR1 MNHEY and CDR2 SMNVEV (reference sequence). V dropped 5 bases and J dropped 3 bases, with 7 bases sitting between them. The CDR3 loop spans 13 amino acids. The chain's CDR3 is CASSPSYTGELFF. CDR3 DNA sequence: TGTGCCAGCAGTCCCTCCTACACCGGGGAGCTGTTTTTT.

The V gene is TRBV7-9, the J gene TRBJ2-1; D is unresolved. Looked up from germline, CDR1 is SEHNR and CDR2 is FQNEAQ (reference sequence). The CDR3 length is 14 residues. Trimming stripped 4 bases from V and 6 bases from J, with 13 bases between. The CDR3 coding sequence is TGTGCCAGCAGCTCGACTGACCGCGGCAATGAGCAGTTCTTC. Amino acid sequence: CASSSTDRGNEQFF.

This clone was observed a single time. The chain is built from TRBV7-3 and TRBJ2-3; no firm D call. Trimming shortened V by 4 bases and J by 2 bases, and 19 bases separated the two germline ends. CDR1 and CDR2 (germline): SGHTA, FQGTGA. This CDR3 contains 17 residues. CDR3 residues: CASSSHPKVSPTDTQYF. The CDR3 DNA is TGTGCCAGCAGCTCTCACCCGAAAGTCTCCCCCACAGATACGCAGTATTTT.

The V call is TRBV29-1, the J call TRBJ2-3; maybe TRBD2 (5 bases). Germline-derived CDR1 and CDR2 are SQVTM and ANQGSEA. The CDR3 is 13 amino acids. V lost 7 bases to trimming and J lost 2 bases, with 13 bases between them. DNA of the CDR3: TGCAGCGCCTCGGGATTTCACACAGATACGCAGTATTTT. Protein product: CSASGFHTDTQYF.

J is TRBJ2-5 and V is TRBV2; D not certain. V shed 6 bases and J shed 2 bases, with 7 bases lying between them. CDR3 size: 12 residues. Germline V gene data show CDR1 as SNHLY and CDR2 as FYNNEI. Here the CDR3 reads CASRYLQETQYF. CDR3 bases: TGTGCCAGCAGATACTTACAAGAGACCCAGTACTTC.

This chain joins TRBV18 and TRBJ1-1; 8 bases fit TRBD1. Germline CDR1 is KGHSH and CDR2 is LQKENI. V lost 4 bases to trimming and J lost 3 bases; unmatched junction nucleotides: 10. This CDR3 is built from 16 residues. CDR3 sequence: CASSQNTGGMDTEAFF. DNA for the CDR3: TGTGCCAGCTCACAAAACACAGGGGGTATGGACACTGAAGCTTTCTTT.

This clone was observed once. This sequence joins TRBV2 and TRBJ2-1; perhaps TRBD2 as D (7 bases). The CDR3 runs 14 residues. Per germline, CDR1 SNHLY and CDR2 FYNNEI. Deletions cut 7 bases from V and 14 bases from J, with 24 bases between. The CDR3 here is CASTNLPPGGTEFF. In nucleotides, the CDR3 is TGTGCCAGCACCAACCTCCCCCCGGGGGGCACCGAGTTCTTC. Based on the CDR3 plus reference TRBV2 and TRBJ2-1, the full variable domain is EPEVTQTPSHQVTQMGQEVILRCVPISNHLYFYWYRQILGQKVEFLVSFYNNEISEKSEIFDDQFSVERPDGSNFTLKIRSTKLEDSAMYFCASTNLPPGGTEFFGPGTRLTVL.

The genes are TRBV6-1 and TRBJ2-1; D remains unclear. The CDR3 has 13 residues. V lost 5 bases, J lost 2 bases, and 7 bases lay in between. Germline lookup yields CDR1 MNHNS and CDR2 SASEGT. CDR3 in amino acids: CASSLEPYNEQFF. The CDR3 bases are TGTGCCAGCAGTTTGGAGCCCTACAATGAGCAGTTCTTC.

CDR3 residues: CASSLGQGVDTGELFF. CDR3 DNA: TGTGCCAGCAGTTTAGGGCAGGGGGTTGATACCGGGGAGCTGTTTTTT. V usage is TRBV28 and J usage is TRBJ2-2; 7 nucleotides agree with TRBD1. Germline assignment: CDR1 MDHEN and CDR2 SYDVKM. With 2 bases clipped from V and 5 bases from J, the junction kept 8 bases outside the gene matches. CDR3 size: 16 residues.

This chain joins TRBV1 and TRBJ2-1; the DNA was not compared with TRBD2, the D call given in the table. TRBV1 is deemed a pseudogene. CDR3 length equals 14 residues. The CDR3 region is CTSTPPDFYNEQFF. CDR3 coding DNA: TGCACCAGCACCCCCCCGGACTTCTACAATGAGCAGTTCTTC.

This rearrangement joins TRBV7-2 to TRBJ1-5, with D perhaps TRBD1 (6 bases). CDR3 length: 15 residues. The V end was cut by 1 base, the J end by 8 bases, with 15 bases between. Germline assignment: CDR1 SGHTA and CDR2 FQGNSA. The CDR3 protein is CASSLGGAEGKPQHF. CDR3 DNA: TGTGCCAGCAGCTTAGGGGGGGCGGAGGGTAAGCCCCAGCATTTT. The full variable domain, in which reference TRBV7-2 and TRBJ1-5 provide the parts outside the CDR3, is GAGVSQSPSNKVTEKGKDVELRCDPISGHTALYWYRQSLGQGLEFLIYFQGNSAPDKSGLPSDRFSAERTGGSVSTLTIQRTQQEDSAVYLCASSLGGAEGKPQHFGDGTRLSIL.

V usage is TRBV28 and J usage is TRBJ2-1, with 8 positions matching TRBD2. This CDR3 has 15 residues. With V trimmed by 6 bases and J by 1 base, 5 bases remained unmatched. CDR1 MDHEN and CDR2 SYDVKM come from the germline V gene. The CDR3 loop is CASSGRARSYNEQFF. The DNA of the CDR3 is TGTGCCAGCAGCGGGAGGGCCCGGTCCTACAATGAGCAGTTCTTC.

The V call is TRBV9, the J call TRBJ1-2; 9 bases fit TRBD1. The CDR3 runs 15 residues. Looked up from germline, CDR1 is SGDLS and CDR2 is YYNGEE. Losses at the gene ends were 2 bases for V and 7 bases for J; bases not matched to a gene: 9. The CDR3 nucleotides are TGTGCCAGCAGCGTCATACAGGGGGCATGGAGTGGCTACACCTTC. It is translated as CASSVIQGAWSGYTF.

This clone was seen a single time. The rearrangement uses TRBV9 and TRBJ2-7; D unresolved. CDR3 length equals 13 residues. V lost 3 bases to trimming and J lost 2 bases, with 9 bases between them. In germline, CDR1 is SGDLS, CDR2 YYNGEE. The CDR3 nucleotides are TGTGCCAGCAGCGGAGGCCCAACCTACGAGCAGTACTTC. This encodes CASSGGPTYEQYF. Looking up the rest from reference TRBV9 and TRBJ2-7 gives the full variable domain: DSGVTQTPKHLITATGQRVTLRCSPRSGDLSVYWYQQSLDQGLQFLIQYYNGEERAKGNILERFSAQQFPDLHSELNLSSLELGDSALYFCASSGGPTYEQYFGPGTRLTVT.

The chain combines TRBV7-3 with TRBJ2-1, with a possible D match to TRBD2 (5 bases). Germline V gene lookup returns CDR1 SGHTA and CDR2 FQGTGA. V was clipped by 5 bases and J by 2 bases, with 13 bases between them. The CDR3 is 15 residues long. The CDR3: CASSLGSGPYNEQFF. The CDR3, as DNA: TGTGCCAGCAGCCTAGGGAGCGGCCCCTACAATGAGCAGTTCTTC.

This sequence joins TRBV9 and TRBJ2-1, with 10 bases matching TRBD2. Trimming at V came to 0 bases and at J to 8 bases, leaving 11 bases not matched to a gene. Germline lookup yields CDR1 SGDLS and CDR2 YYNGEE. The CDR3 length is 17 residues. The CDR3 region is CASSVASAGGRYDEQFF. The CDR3 nucleotides are TGTGCCAGCAGCGTAGCCTCAGCGGGAGGGCGGTACGATGAGCAGTTCTTC.

As concerns this clone: Other DNA sequences in the same sample also yield this CDR3. V usage is TRBV7-3 and J usage is TRBJ2-1; 10 bases fit TRBD2. The CDR3 sequence is 15 residues long. Unmatched junction bases numbered 3, after V lost 3 bases and J lost 4 bases. CDR1 SGHTA and CDR2 FQGTGA come from the germline V gene. CDR3 residues: CASSLKLAGYNEQFF. CDR3 in DNA: TGTGCCAGCAGCTTGAAACTAGCGGGGTACAATGAGCAGTTCTTC.

V and J are TRBV5-1 and TRBJ2-3, with D perhaps matching TRBD2 (5 bases). This CDR3 has 14 amino acids. The germline CDR1 and CDR2 sequences are SGHRS and YFSETQ. V was trimmed by 0 bases and J by 4 bases, leaving 9 bases between them. The CDR3: CASSLVARADTQYF. Written as DNA, the CDR3 is TGCGCCAGCAGCTTGGTAGCGAGGGCAGATACGCAGTATTTT.

V is TRBV5-6 and J is TRBJ2-2; either TRBD1 or TRBD2 may supply D (5 bases each). V was clipped by 5 bases and J by 6 bases, with 17 bases between them. The CDR3 contains 15 residues. Germline V gene lookup returns CDR1 SGHDT and CDR2 YYEEEE. The CDR3 DNA is TGTGCCAGCAGACCTAGGGGTCGGGAAGCCGGGGAGCTGTTTTTT. This gives the protein CASRPRGREAGELFF.

The chain has TRBV11-2 and TRBJ2-6; D is ambiguous. Per germline, CDR1 SGHAT and CDR2 FQNNGV. Trimming took off 3 bases at V and 4 bases at J, with 7 bases between the two ends. CDR3 length: 14 amino acids. The CDR3 region is CASSFFRGANVLTF. The CDR3 DNA sequence: TGTGCCAGCAGCTTTTTCCGGGGGGCCAACGTCCTGACTTTC.

The chain combines TRBV28 with TRBJ2-1; D might be TRBD2 (6 bases). The CDR3 has 16 residues. The V and J ends lost 5 bases and 1 base respectively, with 15 bases between them. The V gene's germline CDR1 is MDHEN and CDR2 SYDVKM. CDR3: CASSPPVAASYNEQFF. Written as DNA, the CDR3 is TGTGCCAGCAGTCCACCCGTAGCGGCATCCTACAATGAGCAGTTCTTC.